Below, 25 T cell receptor beta chains from the same sample are listed, as sequenced in a study of CD8 T cells in Susac syndrome. It was with random hexamers that 0.5 to 1 ug RNA was reverse transcribed. MiXCR, applied by TCRdb to the immunoSEQ multiplex PCR reads, yields one record per CDR3 protein. Of fewer than 350,000 distinct CDR3 sequences in the sample, approximately 85% were seen once. Sequencing was carried out using CD8+ T cells from PBMCs. The receptor set was obtained from a human donor with multiple sclerosis.

The rearrangement joins TRBV7-9 to TRBJ1-5; D perhaps matches TRBD1 (6 bases). CDR3 size: 14 residues. The germline gives CDR1 SEHNR, CDR2 FQNEAQ (reference sequence). V lost 6 bases and J lost 4, with 13 bases in between. The CDR3 loop is CASSPDRTNQPQHF. The CDR3 DNA reads as TGTGCCAGCAGTCCGGACAGAACTAATCAGCCCCAGCATTTT. Full variable domain (remainder filled in from reference TRBV7-9 and TRBJ1-5): DTGVSQNPRHKITKRGQNVTFRCDPISEHNRLYWYRQTLGQGPEFLTYFQNEAQLEKSRLLSDRFSAERPKGSFSTLEIQRTEQGDSAMYLCASSPDRTNQPQHFGDGTRLSIL.

This clonotype was picked up one time. The chain links TRBV28 to TRBJ1-1, with D possibly TRBD1 on 5 matching bases. The CDR3 covers 13 residues. V lost 5 bases and J lost 7, with 14 bases in between. CDR1 MDHEN and CDR2 SYDVKM come from the germline V gene. The DNA for the CDR3 is TGTGCCAGCAGTACTTTGGGGGGGGGTGAAGCTTTCTTT. Encoded protein: CASSTLGGGEAFF.

The V call is TRBV4-2, the J call TRBJ1-1; TRBD1 might be the D (5 bases). The germline CDR1 and CDR2 sequences are LGHNA and YNFKEQ. V gave up 0 bases and J gave up 5 bases, with 10 bases separating them. This CDR3 is 14 amino acids long. The CDR3 DNA reads as TGTGCCAGCAGCCAAGATACGGGGGGAACTGAAGCTTTCTTT. Translating it yields CASSQDTGGTEAFF.

This clonotype was counted once. The chain carries TRBV12-3 or TRBV12-4 and TRBJ2-4; D is undetermined. The CDR3 is 17 amino acids. The V and J ends lost 3 bases and 6 bases respectively, with 21 bases between them. As DNA, the CDR3 is TGTGCCAGCAGTTTCGCAAGTTTAGGAGCGTCTAGAAACATTCAGTACTTC. It codes for CASSFASLGASRNIQYF.

This clonotype has only one observation. This rearrangement joins TRBV27 to TRBJ2-2; the D call may be TRBD1 or TRBD2 (5 bases each). The CDR3 is made up of 14 amino acids. Germline-derived CDR1 and CDR2 are MNHEY and SMNVEV (reference sequence). Trimming took 3 bases from V and 7 from J, leaving 12 bases between them. The CDR3 loop reads CASSLIGAFGELFF. CDR3 nucleotide sequence: TGTGCCAGCAGTTTGATCGGGGCATTCGGGGAGCTGTTTTTT.

This chain connects TRBV4-1 to TRBJ1-1; D remains unclear. V dropped 4 bases and J dropped 0 bases, with 15 bases sitting between them. The length of the CDR3 is 16 residues. Germline CDR1 reads MGHRA; CDR2 reads YSYEKL. The CDR3 bases are TGCGCCAGCAGCCGACCTAGCGGGTTTTTGAACACTGAAGCTTTCTTT. Translation: CASSRPSGFLNTEAFF.

In nucleotides, the CDR3 is TGCAGTGCGGGGGACGGTGGCTACACCTTC. This codes for CSAGDGGYTF. The chain recombines TRBV20-1 with TRBJ1-2; possibly TRBD1 for D (5 bases). The germline gives CDR1 DFQATT, CDR2 SNEGSKA (reference sequence). Trimming took off 6 bases at V and 7 bases at J, with 9 bases between the two ends. This CDR3 contains 10 residues.

The V and J genes are TRBV7-2 and TRBJ2-3, with a tentative D call TRBD2 (6 bases). Trimming cost V 8 bases and J 1 base, with 19 bases left between them. Germline V gene sequence: CDR1 SGHTA, CDR2 FQGNSA. The length of the CDR3 is 16 residues. CDR3 amino acids: CASSQWGVGGTDTQYF. The CDR3 DNA follows: TGTGCCAGCTCGCAATGGGGGGTCGGGGGCACAGATACGCAGTATTTT.

J is TRBJ2-1 and V is TRBV12-3 or TRBV12-4; D call uncertain. The CDR3 length is 14 residues. V dropped 5 bases and J dropped 6 bases, with 14 bases sitting between them. The CDR3 coding sequence is TGTGCCAGCAGTGACCCCCCCCGGACCAATGAGCAGTTCTTC. As protein: CASSDPPRTNEQFF.

This sequence joins TRBV6-1 and TRBJ2-1; D is unresolved. Trimming stripped 4 bases from V and 7 bases from J, with 20 bases between. The CDR3 contains 16 residues. The germline gives CDR1 MNHNS, CDR2 SASEGT. The DNA for the CDR3 is TGTGCCAGCAGTGGTCTAGTTGGCCCCAACGGAAATGAGCAGTTCTTC. This encodes CASSGLVGPNGNEQFF.

The chain joins TRBV12-3 or TRBV12-4 to TRBJ2-5; D is undetermined. The CDR3 length is 13 residues. The V end lost 6 bases, the J end lost 4 bases, and 12 bases lay between the germline ends. The CDR3 sequence: CASSALAAETQYF. CDR3 bases: TGTGCCAGCAGCGCCCTTGCGGCAGAGACCCAGTACTTC.

This clonotype was found a few times. The V call is TRBV7-9, the J call TRBJ2-7; 9 bases align to TRBD1. CDR1 SEHNR and CDR2 FQNEAQ come from the germline V gene (reference sequence). There are 15 residues in the CDR3. The V gene end was trimmed by 5 bases and the J gene end by 0 bases; junction bases not matched to a gene: 5. In DNA form, the CDR3 reads TGTGCCAGCAGCCCCGGACAGGGGAGCTCCTACGAGCAGTACTTC. This encodes CASSPGQGSSYEQYF.

This clonotype was picked up one time. This chain links TRBV7-9 with TRBJ2-5, with TRBD2 matching over 12 bases. V lost 3 bases and J lost 5; bases outside the gene matches: 7. This CDR3 is 16 amino acids long. Germline V lookup: CDR1 SEHNR, CDR2 FQNEAQ (reference sequence). CDR3 nucleotide sequence: TGTGCCAGCAGCTTTTTCGCTAGCGGGAGGGAGGAGACCCAGTACTTC. Translated: CASSFFASGREETQYF.

The rearrangement joins TRBV7-9 to TRBJ1-2, with 9 bases lining up with TRBD1. V lost 5 bases, J lost 4 bases, and 8 bases stayed unmatched. This CDR3 is built from 15 residues. Germline-derived CDR1 and CDR2 are SEHNR and FQNEAQ (reference sequence). The CDR3 nucleotides read TGTGCCAGCAGCCCCCGGACAGGGGAGGGCTATGGCTACACCTTC. This sequence encodes CASSPRTGEGYGYTF. Filled out from reference TRBV7-9 and TRBJ1-2, the complete variable domain reads DTGVSQNPRHKITKRGQNVTFRCDPISEHNRLYWYRQTLGQGPEFLTYFQNEAQLEKSRLLSDRFSAERPKGSFSTLEIQRTEQGDSAMYLCASSPRTGEGYGYTFGSGTRLTVV.

The chain is built from TRBV4-3 and TRBJ2-1; TRBD2 might be the D (5 bases). Germline lookup yields CDR1 LGHNA and CDR2 YSLEER. CDR3 length: 15 amino acids. Trimming stripped 4 bases from V and 0 bases from J, with 10 bases between. The CDR3 reads CASSRTRGSYNEQFF. CDR3 DNA sequence: TGCGCCAGCAGCCGAACCCGGGGCTCCTACAATGAGCAGTTCTTC.

The gene calls are TRBV11-2 and TRBJ2-5; TRBD2 matches 9 bases. This CDR3 is 18 amino acids long. V dropped 0 bases and J dropped 5; count of bases not matched to a gene: 13. CDR1 SGHAT and CDR2 FQNNGV come from the germline V gene. The CDR3 DNA sequence: TGTGCCAGCAGCTTAGAGCATACCTTACTAGCGGGCTCCGAGACCCAGTACTTC. Its translation: CASSLEHTLLAGSETQYF.

As for this clonotype: A read error may produce the germline difference seen at one junction end. The rearrangement links TRBV9 to TRBJ2-7; 9 nucleotides align to TRBD2. Germline CDR1 reads SGDLS; CDR2 reads YYNGEE. This CDR3 contains 14 residues. As DNA, the CDR3 is TGTGCCAGCAGCGGCGGGACTAGCTCCGACGAGCAGTACTTC. Its translation: CASSGGTSSDEQYF.

This chain connects TRBV7-9 to TRBJ2-3, with D uncertain. V gave up 1 base and J gave up 5 bases, with 13 bases separating them. CDR1 and CDR2 (germline): SEHNR, FQNEAQ (reference sequence). This CDR3 comprises 15 residues. The CDR3 loop reads CASSLVPEGKDTQYF. The CDR3 DNA follows: TGTGCCAGCAGCTTAGTCCCGGAAGGAAAAGATACGCAGTATTTT.

The chain is built from TRBV28 and TRBJ2-7; the D gene is possibly TRBD2 (6 bases). The germline V gene encodes CDR1 MDHEN and CDR2 SYDVKM. Trimming stripped 4 bases from V and 1 base from J, with 17 bases between. CDR3 length: 16 residues. CDR3 residues: CASSSPVYGGSYEQYF. Written as DNA, the CDR3 is TGTGCCAGCAGTTCCCCGGTATACGGGGGATCCTACGAGCAGTACTTC.

The rearrangement links TRBV19 to TRBJ1-1; D ambiguous. Trimming left V 3 bases short and J 1 base short, with 9 bases between. Germline V gives CDR1 LNHDA, CDR2 SQIVND (reference sequence). The CDR3 extends over 14 amino acids. CDR3 residues: CASSIREWNTEAFF. The CDR3 DNA follows: TGTGCCAGTAGTATTCGCGAGTGGAACACTGAAGCTTTCTTT.

CDR3 nucleotides: TGTGCCAGCAGTCTCTCTCATGAGCGAGAGTACTTC. Residues: CASSLSHEREYF. This chain connects TRBV28 to TRBJ2-7; D is uncertain. The V and J ends lost 5 bases and 11 bases respectively, with 16 bases between them. Germline V gene data show CDR1 as MDHEN and CDR2 as SYDVKM. The CDR3 covers 12 residues.

The rearrangement joins TRBV20-1 to TRBJ2-2; weak D call: TRBD2 (6 bases). The CDR3 has 16 residues. V lost 5 bases and J 4 bases, leaving 20 bases between the germline ends. Germline assignment: CDR1 DFQATT and CDR2 SNEGSKA (reference sequence). Written as DNA, the CDR3 is TGCAGTGCTCGACCTCTTGGGGAGGCGAGCACCGGGGAGCTGTTTTTT. Its protein product is CSARPLGEASTGELFF.

The J gene is TRBJ1-1, the V gene TRBV12-3 or TRBV12-4; TRBD1 is a possible D gene (5 bases). This CDR3 is 17 amino acids long. Trimming cost V 6 bases and J 5 bases, with 25 bases left between them. The CDR3 is CASRPGGVGPRDTEAFF. The CDR3 DNA reads as TGTGCCAGCAGACCGGGGGGGGTAGGGCCAAGGGATACTGAAGCTTTCTTT.

The chain employs TRBV6-5 and TRBJ2-7; a weak D match, TRBD2 (6 bases). Trimming took 6 bases from V and 5 from J, leaving 17 bases between them. Germline V CDR1 and CDR2: MNHEY, SVGAGI. The CDR3 sequence is 14 residues long. The CDR3 nucleotides are TGTGCCAGCAGCCTAACCCAGGGACTGCACGAGCAGTACTTC. The encoded protein is CASSLTQGLHEQYF.

The rearrangement joins TRBV28 to TRBJ1-1; D not resolved. CDR1 is MDHEN and CDR2 is SYDVKM in the germline V gene. The V end lost 5 bases, the J end lost 3 bases, and 13 bases lay between the germline ends. The CDR3 runs to 14 residues. The CDR3 sequence is CASSAHSYYTEAFF. CDR3 in DNA: TGTGCCAGCAGTGCTCATTCCTATTACACTGAAGCTTTCTTT.